This T cell receptor (beta chain) was found in a study of radiotherapy plus CTLA-4 blockade in lung cancer. The overall study: Disease control reached about 28%, with objective responses in over 15%. Study-wide results and caveats: Researchers report tumor-derived TCR clones expanding in blood after radiotherapy plus ipilimumab. Best predicting response, reportedly, were early blood T cell clone dynamics, with interferon-beta.

The protocol was immunoSEQ multiplex PCR, while the TCRdb copy is restricted to in-frame clones and leaves out a portion. The sample holds tens of thousands of clones, under 80% seen once. The CDR3 length is 12 residues. V lost 7 bases and J 6 bases, leaving 12 bases between the germline ends. Germline CDR1 is MDHEN and CDR2 is SYDVKM. Concerning this clone itself: Its target is not known.

Focal radiation plus CTLA-4 blockade with ipilimumab was administered to patients who had chemo-refractory metastatic non-small-cell lung cancer. The chain joins TRBV28 to TRBJ1-2, with D maybe TRBD1 (6 bases). The sample here was peripheral blood, taken from a patient treated with radiotherapy plus ipilimumab. The sequence was collected from a human donor with non-small cell lung cancer who had stable disease on radiotherapy plus ipilimumab. CDR3 protein: CASNRQAHGYTF. As DNA, the CDR3 is TGTGCCAGCAACCGACAGGCCCATGGCTACACCTTC.